This entry lists 9 T cell receptor beta chains sequenced from one sample in a study of blood T cell repertoires in COVID-19. Some clones are missing from TCRdb's copy, which holds only in-frame ones; the method was immunoSEQ multiplex PCR. The sample has fewer than 500,000 clones, approximately 87% seen once. The material sequenced was PBMCs or T cells enriched from blood (not recorded which). These receptors were collected from a woman in her twenties or thirties with acute COVID-19.

In nucleotides, the CDR3 is TGCAGCGTCCACTATGTCGAGCAGTTCTTC. It codes for CSVHYVEQFF. The V call is TRBV29-1, the J call TRBJ2-1; D call uncertain. This CDR3 has 10 residues. Looked up from germline, CDR1 is SQVTM and CDR2 is ANQGSEA. Trimming removed 6 bases from V and 10 bases from J, with 10 bases in between.

The genes are TRBV18 and TRBJ2-7, with 9 bases matching TRBD1. There are 15 residues in the CDR3. CDR1 and CDR2 (germline): KGHSH, LQKENI. V lost 3 bases and J lost 3; bases outside the gene matches: 6. CDR3: CASSPRTGVVYEQYF. CDR3 DNA: TGTGCCAGCTCACCCCGGACAGGGGTCGTCTACGAGCAGTACTTC.

This clone was seen a handful of times. The chain carries TRBV19 and TRBJ2-2, with a weak D call TRBD2 (6 bases). The V end lost 0 bases, the J end lost 5 bases, and 13 bases lay between the germline ends. The CDR3 consists of 16 residues. Looked up from germline, CDR1 is LNHDA and CDR2 is SQIVND (reference sequence). Here the CDR3 DNA reads TGTGCCAGTAGTATAGATCGGGGGAGAGGAACCGGGGAGCTGTTTTTT. This encodes CASSIDRGRGTGELFF.

The chain has TRBV29-1 and TRBJ2-3; D is perhaps TRBD2 (6 bases). The CDR3 covers 14 residues. Deletions cut 3 bases from V and 0 bases from J, with 10 bases between. Germline V gene data show CDR1 as SQVTM and CDR2 as ANQGSEA. CDR3 region: CSVERGWSTDTQYF. DNA of the CDR3: TGCAGCGTTGAGCGGGGTTGGAGCACAGATACGCAGTATTTT.

V is TRBV27 and J is TRBJ1-6; 7 bases match TRBD1. The V and J ends lost 3 bases and 7 bases, in that order; junction bases with no gene match: 12. From germline, CDR1 is MNHEY and CDR2 SMNVEV (reference sequence). CDR3 length: 17 amino acids. The chain's CDR3 is CASSFNTGANANSPLHF. CDR3 nucleotide sequence: TGTGCCAGCAGTTTTAATACAGGGGCTAATGCAAATTCACCCCTCCACTTT.

The rearrangement uses TRBV19 and TRBJ1-3; perhaps TRBD1 as D (5 bases). V shed 5 bases and J shed 2 bases, with 13 bases lying between them. CDR1 is LNHDA, CDR2 SQIVND, per germline (reference sequence). The CDR3 totals 15 residues. The DNA of the CDR3 is TGTGCCAGTAGTCCCCCCGGGGGTGCTGGAAACACCATATATTTT. Translating gives CASSPPGGAGNTIYF.

This clone came up once. The CDR3 nucleotides are TGTGCCAGCAGTATCGGTCAGCCCCAGCATTTT. Translated, it gives CASSIGQPQHF. This sequence joins TRBV12-3 or TRBV12-4 and TRBJ1-5; no clear D gene. CDR3 length equals 11 residues. V was pared by 5 bases and J by 6 bases, with 5 bases between.

This rearrangement joins TRBV29-1 to TRBJ1-4; D is undetermined. Germline V gene sequence: CDR1 SQVTM, CDR2 ANQGSEA. Between the trimmed V and J ends, which lost 4 bases and 8 bases, there was a span of 17 bases. The CDR3 is 14 residues long. In nucleotides, the CDR3 is TGCAGCGTTGGAATCCGAGGTTTGGAAGAAAAACTGTTTTTT. Translation: CSVGIRGLEEKLFF.

V and J are TRBV3-1 (or the pseudogene TRBV3-2) and TRBJ2-1; 9 bases fit TRBD1. The CDR3 loop spans 13 amino acids. V dropped 4 bases and J dropped 9; count of bases not matched to a gene: 4. Germline V gene lookup returns CDR1 LGHDT and CDR2 YNNKEL (reference sequence). The CDR3 reads CASSPGQGTEQFF. The DNA of the CDR3 is TGTGCCAGCAGCCCCGGACAGGGGACTGAGCAGTTCTTC.